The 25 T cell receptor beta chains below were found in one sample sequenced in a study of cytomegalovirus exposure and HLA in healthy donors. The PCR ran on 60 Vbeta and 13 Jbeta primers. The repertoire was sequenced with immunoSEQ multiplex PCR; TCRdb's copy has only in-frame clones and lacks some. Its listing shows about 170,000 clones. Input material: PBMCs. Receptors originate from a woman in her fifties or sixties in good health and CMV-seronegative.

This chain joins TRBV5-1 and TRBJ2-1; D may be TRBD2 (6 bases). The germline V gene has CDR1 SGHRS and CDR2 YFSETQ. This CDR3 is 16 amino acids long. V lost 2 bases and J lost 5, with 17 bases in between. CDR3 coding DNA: TGCGCCAGCAGCTTCCGGCTAGCGCAAATGAACAATGAGCAGTTCTTC. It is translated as CASSFRLAQMNNEQFF.

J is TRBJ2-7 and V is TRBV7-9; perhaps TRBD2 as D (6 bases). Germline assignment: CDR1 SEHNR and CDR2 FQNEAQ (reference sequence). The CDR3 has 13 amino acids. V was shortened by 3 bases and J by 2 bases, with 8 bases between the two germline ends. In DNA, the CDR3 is TGTGCCAGCAGCTTTAGCGGAGCCTACGAGCAGTACTTC. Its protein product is CASSFSGAYEQYF.

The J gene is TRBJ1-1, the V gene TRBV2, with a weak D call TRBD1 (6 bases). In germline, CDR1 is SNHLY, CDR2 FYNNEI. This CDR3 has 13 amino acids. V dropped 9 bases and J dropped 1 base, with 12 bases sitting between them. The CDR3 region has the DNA TGTGCCAGTTACAGGGAGAGGAACACTGAAGCTTTCTTT. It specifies CASYRERNTEAFF.

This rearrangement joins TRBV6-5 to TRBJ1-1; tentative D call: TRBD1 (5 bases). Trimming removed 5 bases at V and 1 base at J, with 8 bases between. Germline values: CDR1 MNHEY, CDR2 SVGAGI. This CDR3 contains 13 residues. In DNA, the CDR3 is TGTGCCAGCAGTCGACAGCAGAACACTGAAGCTTTCTTT. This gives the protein CASSRQQNTEAFF.

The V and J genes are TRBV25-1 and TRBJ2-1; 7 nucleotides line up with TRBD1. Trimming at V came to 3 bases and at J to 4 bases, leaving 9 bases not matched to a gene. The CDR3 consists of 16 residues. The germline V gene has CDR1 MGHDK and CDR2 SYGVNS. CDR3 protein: CASSDYRGASYNEQFF. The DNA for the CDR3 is TGTGCCAGCAGTGATTACAGGGGTGCGTCGTACAATGAGCAGTTCTTC.

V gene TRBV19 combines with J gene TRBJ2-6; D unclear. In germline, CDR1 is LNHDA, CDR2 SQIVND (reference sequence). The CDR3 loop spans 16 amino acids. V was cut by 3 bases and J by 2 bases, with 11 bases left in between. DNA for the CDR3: TGTGCCAGTAGTATCCCCCGAGGCGCTGGGGCCAACGTCCTGACTTTC. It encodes CASSIPRGAGANVLTF.

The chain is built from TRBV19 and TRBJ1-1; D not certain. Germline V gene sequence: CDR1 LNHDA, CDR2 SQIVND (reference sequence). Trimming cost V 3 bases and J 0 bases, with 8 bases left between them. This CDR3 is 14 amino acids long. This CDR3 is CASSISNLNTEAFF. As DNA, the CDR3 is TGTGCCAGTAGTATCTCCAACTTGAACACTGAAGCTTTCTTT. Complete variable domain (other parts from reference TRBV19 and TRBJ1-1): DGGITQSPKYLFRKEGQNVTLSCEQNLNHDAMYWYRQDPGQGLRLIYYSQIVNDFQKGDIAEGYSVSREKKESFPLTVTSAQKNPTAFYLCASSISNLNTEAFFGQGTRLTVV.

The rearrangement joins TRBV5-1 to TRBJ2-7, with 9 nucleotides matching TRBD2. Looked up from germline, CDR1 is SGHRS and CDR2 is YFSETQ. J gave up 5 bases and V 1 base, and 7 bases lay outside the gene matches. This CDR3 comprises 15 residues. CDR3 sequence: CASSLFRSGRNEQYF. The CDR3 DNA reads TGCGCCAGCAGCTTGTTTCGGAGCGGGAGGAACGAGCAGTACTTC.

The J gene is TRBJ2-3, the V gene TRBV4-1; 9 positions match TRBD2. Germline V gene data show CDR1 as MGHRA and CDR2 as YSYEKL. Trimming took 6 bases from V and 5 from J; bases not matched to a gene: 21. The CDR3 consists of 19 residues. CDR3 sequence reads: CASSPRGRASGVREDTQYF. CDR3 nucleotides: TGCGCCAGCAGTCCACGGGGACGGGCTAGCGGGGTTCGAGAAGATACGCAGTATTTT.

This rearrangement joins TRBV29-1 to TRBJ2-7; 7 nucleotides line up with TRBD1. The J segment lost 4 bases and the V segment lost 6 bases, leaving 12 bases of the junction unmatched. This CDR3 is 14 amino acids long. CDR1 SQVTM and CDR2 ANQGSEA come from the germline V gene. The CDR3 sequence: CSVLVRSGGYEQYF. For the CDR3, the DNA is TGCAGCGTCCTCGTTCGGTCAGGGGGTTACGAGCAGTACTTC.

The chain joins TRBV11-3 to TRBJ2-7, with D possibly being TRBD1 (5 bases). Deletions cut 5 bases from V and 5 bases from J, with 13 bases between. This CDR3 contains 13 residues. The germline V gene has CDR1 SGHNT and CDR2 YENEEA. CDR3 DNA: TGTGCCAGCAGCCTTCAGGGTAACGACGAGCAGTACTTC. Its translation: CASSLQGNDEQYF.

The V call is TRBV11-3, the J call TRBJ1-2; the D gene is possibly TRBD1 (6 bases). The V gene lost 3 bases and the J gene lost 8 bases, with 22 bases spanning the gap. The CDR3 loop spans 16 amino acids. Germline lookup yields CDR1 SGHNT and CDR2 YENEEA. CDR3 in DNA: TGTGCCAGCAGCTTGATCCATGACCCAGGGGACGACGGCTACACCTTC. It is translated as CASSLIHDPGDDGYTF.

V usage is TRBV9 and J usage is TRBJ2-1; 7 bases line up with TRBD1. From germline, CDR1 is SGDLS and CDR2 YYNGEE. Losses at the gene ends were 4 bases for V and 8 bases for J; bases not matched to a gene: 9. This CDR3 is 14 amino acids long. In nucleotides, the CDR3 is TGTGCCAGCAGCATCGGGACAGTGCGGCATGAGCAGTTCTTC. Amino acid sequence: CASSIGTVRHEQFF.

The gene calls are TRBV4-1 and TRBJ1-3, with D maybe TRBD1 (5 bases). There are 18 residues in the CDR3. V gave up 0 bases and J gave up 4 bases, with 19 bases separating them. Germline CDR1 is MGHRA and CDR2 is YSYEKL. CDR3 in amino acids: CASSQDRDFDMGGNTIYF. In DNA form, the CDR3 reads TGCGCCAGCAGCCAAGACAGGGATTTTGATATGGGAGGAAACACCATATATTTT.

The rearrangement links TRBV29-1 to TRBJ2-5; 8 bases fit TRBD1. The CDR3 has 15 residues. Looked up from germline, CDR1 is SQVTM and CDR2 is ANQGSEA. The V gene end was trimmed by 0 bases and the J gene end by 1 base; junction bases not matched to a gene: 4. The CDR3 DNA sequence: TGCAGCGTTGAAGATACAGGGGGGTTCCAAGAGACCCAGTACTTC. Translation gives CSVEDTGGFQETQYF.

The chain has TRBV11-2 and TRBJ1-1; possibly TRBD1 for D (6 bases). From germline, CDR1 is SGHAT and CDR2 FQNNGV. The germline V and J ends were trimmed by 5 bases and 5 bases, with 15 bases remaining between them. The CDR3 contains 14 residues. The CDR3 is CASSRRGAGTEAFF. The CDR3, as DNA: TGTGCCAGCAGCCGCCGGGGGGCTGGAACTGAAGCTTTCTTT.

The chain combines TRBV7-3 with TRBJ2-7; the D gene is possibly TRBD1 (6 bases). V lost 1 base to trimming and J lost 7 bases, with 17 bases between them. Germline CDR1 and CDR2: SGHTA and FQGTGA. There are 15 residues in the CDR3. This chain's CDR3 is CASSLNSPGAGEQYF. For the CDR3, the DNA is TGTGCCAGCAGCTTAAATAGTCCAGGGGCAGGGGAGCAGTACTTC.

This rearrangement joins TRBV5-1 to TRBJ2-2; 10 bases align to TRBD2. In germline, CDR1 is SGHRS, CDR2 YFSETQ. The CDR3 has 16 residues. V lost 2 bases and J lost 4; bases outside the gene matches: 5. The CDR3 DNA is TGCGCCAGCAGCTTTCTAGCGGGAGACTCCACCGGGGAGCTGTTTTTT. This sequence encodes CASSFLAGDSTGELFF.

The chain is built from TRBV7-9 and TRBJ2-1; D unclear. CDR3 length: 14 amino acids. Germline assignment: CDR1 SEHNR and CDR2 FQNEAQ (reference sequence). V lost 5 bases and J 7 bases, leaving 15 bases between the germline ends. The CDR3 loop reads CASSVRLDGNEQFF. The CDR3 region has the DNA TGTGCCAGCAGCGTGAGACTGGATGGGAATGAGCAGTTCTTC.

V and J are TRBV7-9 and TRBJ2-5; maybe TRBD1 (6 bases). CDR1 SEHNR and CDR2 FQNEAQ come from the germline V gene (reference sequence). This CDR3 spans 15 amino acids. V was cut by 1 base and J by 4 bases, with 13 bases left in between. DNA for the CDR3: TGTGCCAGCAGCTTAGTAGGCCAGGGGTTAGAGACCCAGTACTTC. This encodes CASSLVGQGLETQYF. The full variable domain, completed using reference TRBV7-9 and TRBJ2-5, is DTGVSQNPRHKITKRGQNVTFRCDPISEHNRLYWYRQTLGQGPEFLTYFQNEAQLEKSRLLSDRFSAERPKGSFSTLEIQRTEQGDSAMYLCASSLVGQGLETQYFGPGTRLLVL.

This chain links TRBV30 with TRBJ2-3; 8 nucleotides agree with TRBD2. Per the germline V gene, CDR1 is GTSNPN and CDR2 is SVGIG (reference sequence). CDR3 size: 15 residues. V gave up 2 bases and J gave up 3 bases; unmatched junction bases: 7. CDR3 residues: CAWSTSGSVTDTQYF. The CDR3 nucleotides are TGTGCCTGGAGTACGAGCGGGAGTGTTACAGATACGCAGTATTTT.

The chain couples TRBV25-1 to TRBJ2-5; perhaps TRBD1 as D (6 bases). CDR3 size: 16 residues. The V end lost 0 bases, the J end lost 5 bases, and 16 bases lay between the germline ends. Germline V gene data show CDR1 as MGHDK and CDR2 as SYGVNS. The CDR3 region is CASSEYIPGAGETQYF. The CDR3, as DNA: TGTGCCAGCAGTGAATATATTCCAGGGGCAGGGGAGACCCAGTACTTC.

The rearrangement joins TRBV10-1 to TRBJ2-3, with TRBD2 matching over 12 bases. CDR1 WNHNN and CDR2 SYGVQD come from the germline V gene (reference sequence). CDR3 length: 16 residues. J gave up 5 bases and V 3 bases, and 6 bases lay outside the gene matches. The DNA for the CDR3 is TGCGCCAGCAGTGAAGCTAGCGGGGGGGCGGGAGATACGCAGTATTTT. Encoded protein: CASSEASGGAGDTQYF.

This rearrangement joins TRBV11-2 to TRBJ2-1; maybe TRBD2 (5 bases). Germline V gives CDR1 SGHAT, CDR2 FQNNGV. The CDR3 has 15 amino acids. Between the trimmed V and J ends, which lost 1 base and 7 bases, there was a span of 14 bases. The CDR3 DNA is TGTGCCAGCAGCTTAGTTACGGGATCTGCGAATGAGCAGTTCTTC. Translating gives CASSLVTGSANEQFF.

The DNA of the CDR3 is TGCGCCAGCAGCCAAGACACGCTACTGGGCTACACCTTC. It yields the protein CASSQDTLLGYTF. V and J are TRBV4-3 and TRBJ1-2; D is unclear. The CDR3 extends over 13 amino acids. The V gene lost 0 bases and the J gene lost 8 bases, with 10 bases spanning the gap. Germline V CDR1 and CDR2: LGHNA, YSLEER.